This T cell receptor (beta chain) was found in a study of blood T cells in healthy people across ages. The length of the CDR3 is 14 residues. Germline loops: CDR1 SEHNR, CDR2 FQNEAQ (reference sequence). The V gene lost 5 bases and the J gene lost 4 bases, with 14 bases spanning the gap. The second PCR ran roughly 6 to 11 cycles with a sample-barcoded 5' primer and J-beta primers. TCRdb re-analysed the 5' RACE reads in MiXCR, keeping a single row per CDR3 protein. The sample includes 900,000 to 950,000 distinct CDR3 sequences, under 35% seen only once; the top ten take roughly a tenth. The same specimen was also included in a second study, on T cells of mothers and their children.

The source of this sequence is a woman between 40 and 50 years old in good health. Sample: blood. The chain recombines TRBV7-9 with TRBJ1-1; weak D call: TRBD1 (5 bases). The CDR3 DNA is TGTGCCAGCAGCCCGGCTTGGGGACCCACTGAAGCTTTCTTT. Translation gives CASSPAWGPTEAFF.